The sequence of this TCR beta chain was determined in a study of T cells in Graves' hyperthyroidism and ophthalmopathy (dated by TCRdb to between 2017 and 2020). Notes on the research overall: Peripheral blood was collected at initial diagnosis, before any treatment. To identify TCR V-J signatures that set the groups apart, the researchers used a discovery cohort of 90 to 100 patients, made up of under 50 with Graves' ophthalmopathy and around 58 with stable Graves' hyperthyroidism. Prospective prediction of ophthalmopathy was tested in an independent validation cohort of 18 to 20 hyperthyroidism patients and roughly 16 patients who later progressed to ophthalmopathy. The approximately 90 discovery patients were divided at random into training and test sets in a 7:3 ratio. In addition, the study compared T-cell repertoires in thyroid tissue and in blood from a handful of Graves' hyperthyroidism patients. Following sampling, methimazole starting at 30 mg daily was given to hyperthyroidism patients, and high-dose intravenous methylprednisolone was given to ophthalmopathy patients. The paper describes TCR Vbeta CDR3 sequencing of 120 to 150 peripheral blood samples, made up of roughly 45 ophthalmopathy patients, roughly 72 hyperthyroidism patients and 17 progressor patients. The paper's findings and limits, for the study overall: No statistical method was used to set the sample size in advance, and investigators knew the group allocation. Blood samples also contained most of the expanded thyroid clonotypes (frequency above 0.001), which suggests that blood repertoires may reflect thyroid immune responses. A 13 V-J signature model separated ophthalmopathy from stable hyperthyroidism, with roughly 88% sensitivity and roughly 81% specificity in cross-validation and 80%/75% in testing. In validation, the model predicted progression to ophthalmopathy with 65% to 71% sensitivity and around 72% specificity, a median of around 6.6 months before onset.

The TCR beta CDR3 regions were amplified from the RNA transcripts. The TCR CDR3 was subjected to a first round of RT-PCR using the HTBI primer set and the Qiagen OneStep RT-PCR kit. The libraries were constructed in a second round of multiplex PCR and then size-selected and purified. Paired-end sequencing of the libraries was performed with 100 bp reads on an Illumina HiSeq2000. The authors' pipeline ran thus. SOAPnuke was used to process the raw data, with reads discarded if the reads contained adapters or uncalled bases, had a mean Phred below 15, or lacked an exact constant-primer or identifier match. High-quality paired reads were merged with COPE v1.2.5, and unique nucleotide sequences were defined as clonotypes. Clonotypes were aligned to IMGT TRBV, TRBD and TRBJ reference segments using MiTCR v1.1. The analysis included only V-J combinations with a frequency above 0.0001, which together covered more than 99% of the repertoires. A TCS score was defined as the ratio of F50 (clonal expansion) to E x V (chaos), with BLOSUM62-based TCRdist applied between CDR3 peptides within each V-J. Welch's t-statistics and random forest reduced around 510 V-J features to about 13, which were used in a naive Bayes classifier (R e1071). In-frame beta chains were kept once TCRdb had trimmed the public reads at Q25 with fastp and called clones with MiXCR. Entries that share a CDR3 protein sequence are merged under the most common genes and DNA. The V and J calls and clone size are TCRdb's, not the authors'. The sample contains a few hundred thousand distinct CDR3 sequences, 17% of them found a single time. Around 57% of the sample goes to the ten largest clones.

Inclusive of the bounding cysteine and phenylalanine, the CDR3 is 14 residues long. The only DNA kept is the CDR3, 42 bases in frame from the first base. The germline ends are 14 bases apart after V is trimmed by 6 bases and J by 2 bases. For CDR1 and CDR2, the germline V gene lists MNHNS and SASEGT. Ophthalmopathy patients had moderately to severely active disease, with a Clinical Activity Score of 3 or more, a NOSPECS grade of 4 or more, and a disease duration of less than 3 months. The study excluded patients with uncontrolled infections, other autoimmune diseases, pregnancy or lactation. Diagnoses were established on the basis of clinical symptoms, serum thyroxine and TRAb, thyroid ultrasound, and orbital computed tomography. PBMCs were isolated from approximately 10 ml of fresh peripheral blood by Ficoll-Paque density gradient centrifugation. Total RNA was extracted using Trizol reagent, and RNA quality was assessed on an Agilent 2100 Bioanalyzer.

As to this clonotype: Its antigen has not been determined. Per-nucleotide qualities are absent, and no much larger clonotype sits a single base away.

The origin of this receptor is a woman aged 55 to 70 with Graves' ophthalmopathy. Sequenced: blood. In this chain, TRBV6-1 is recombined with TRBJ2-7; a weak D assignment points to TRBD2 (5 bases agree). The CDR3 protein is CASRAGNRAYEQYF. The base sequence is TGTGCCAGCAGGGCCGGGAACCGCGCCTACGAGCAGTACTTC.